This is a list of T cell receptor beta chains from one sample in a study of CD8 T cells in ankylosing spondylitis. TCRdb re-called the 5' RACE reads through MiXCR, storing one row per CDR3 protein. The top ten clones hold under 0.9% of a sample with roughly 450,000 distinct CDR3 sequences, roughly 26% of them seen once. The sample taken for sequencing was blood, either unsorted or a sorted T cell fraction (not recorded which). The receptor set was obtained from a male donor with ankylosing spondylitis. Each CDR3 is given with its conserved first and last residue. D genes are given only for firm matches. Clone size is shown for a subset of rows, as once, few, many or a class of expanded clone.

few	TRBD1	TRBJ1-3	TRBV3-1	TGTGCCAGCAGCCAATACCGGACAGGGGCTGGAAACACCATATATTTT	CASSQYRTGAGNTIYF
.	.	TRBJ2-7	TRBV20-1	TGCAGTGCTAGTTCGGGGAAACCCTACGAGCAGTACTTC	CSASSGKPYEQYF
few	.	TRBJ1-5	TRBV28	TGTGCCAGCAGTACCAGGGTGCAGCCCCAGCATTTT	CASSTRVQPQHF
.	.	TRBJ1-1	TRBV3-1	TGTGCCAGCAGCCAAGTTAAGAACACTGAAGCTTTCTTT	CASSQVKNTEAFF
few	TRBD1	TRBJ2-2	TRBV2	TGTGCCAGCAGCCGGGACAGGGTTGCCACCGGGGAGCTGTTTTTT	CASSRDRVATGELFF
many	TRBD1	TRBJ1-1	TRBV5-1	TGCGCCAGCAGCTTGAGGGTGGGACAGTCGAACACTGAAGCTTTCTTT	CASSLRVGQSNTEAFF
many	TRBD2	TRBJ2-1	TRBV5-1	TGCGCCAGCAGCTTTACTAGCGGACCCTACAATGAGCAGTTCTTC	CASSFTSGPYNEQFF
.	.	TRBJ1-5	TRBV12-3/TRBV12-4	TGTGCCAGCAGTTTTGAGGAGGGCTCGGGCAATCAGCCCCAGCATTTT	CASSFEEGSGNQPQHF
.	.	TRBJ1-4	TRBV20-1	TGCAGTGCATACCACGCGGGCCGACCAACTAATGAAAAACTGTTTTTT	CSAYHAGRPTNEKLFF
few	.	TRBJ2-1	TRBV6-2/TRBV6-3	TGTGCCAGCAGCCTAGACACAGACAATGAGCAGTTCTTC	CASSLDTDNEQFF
.	.	TRBJ2-3	TRBV9	TGTGCCAGCAGCTCCAGCGGTCCGGATACGCAGTATTTT	CASSSSGPDTQYF
.	.	TRBJ2-1	TRBV5-6	TGTGCCAGCAGCCCTGCGACAGGTTCTGGCAATGAGCAGTTCTTC	CASSPATGSGNEQFF
few	TRBD1	TRBJ2-2	TRBV7-9	TGTGCCAGCAGCCCCAACCCGGACAGGGGCCACACCGGGGAGCTGTTTTTT	CASSPNPDRGHTGELFF
once	.	TRBJ2-5	TRBV5-1	TGCGCCAGCAGCTTGGCCAGGGGAGGGTATGAGACCCAGTACTTC	CASSLARGGYETQYF
few	TRBD1	TRBJ2-1	TRBV20-1	TGCAGTGTCGGGTCAGGGGGAGATCCCCAGTTCTTC	CSVGSGGDPQFF
.	.	TRBJ2-1	TRBV15	TGTGCCACCAGCAGAGATCGTGGGGGGTTCAATGAGCAGTTCTTC	CATSRDRGGFNEQFF
few	.	TRBJ2-1	TRBV5-1	TGCGCCAGCAGCTTGAATAACGGGCGGGACAAGCAGTTCTTC	CASSLNNGRDKQFF
few	TRBD1	TRBJ1-2	TRBV28	TGTGCCAGCAGACTTCCGACAGGGGGTAGAGATGGCTACACCTTC	CASRLPTGGRDGYTF
.	.	TRBJ2-7	TRBV21-1	TGTGCCAGCCCACCGAAGGGGAGGGGGCGCGCCTACGAGCAGTACTTC	CASPPKGRGRAYEQYF
few	.	TRBJ1-2	TRBV12-3/TRBV12-4	TGTGCCAGCAGCCCTATTCTTCAGGGGTACTATGGCTACACCTTC	CASSPILQGYYGYTF
few	TRBD1	TRBJ2-2	TRBV14	TGTGCCAGCAGCACCCGGGACAGGGGGAACACCGGGGAGCTGTTTTTT	CASSTRDRGNTGELFF
many	.	TRBJ2-1	TRBV29-1	TGCAGCGTTGAGGTTGCCTACAATGAGCAGTTCTTC	CSVEVAYNEQFF
few	.	TRBJ2-2	TRBV6-5	TGTGCCAGCAGTTACCAGGGGTCGGCGAACACCGGGGAGCTGTTTTTT	CASSYQGSANTGELFF
few	TRBD2	TRBJ2-3	TRBV20-1	TGCAGTGCTAGACAACTAGCGGGAGGGGATGGAGATACGCAGTATTTT	CSARQLAGGDGDTQYF
few	.	TRBJ2-3	TRBV7-9	TGTGCCAGCAGCCGAGAGGGGAGCACAGATACGCAGTATTTT	CASSREGSTDTQYF
.	.	TRBJ2-5	TRBV4-1	TGCGCCAGCAGCCACGACCTTGGGGGACCCCAAGAGACCCAGTACTTC	CASSHDLGGPQETQYF
.	.	TRBJ1-3	TRBV7-8	TGTGCCAGCAGCCCTCGCGACGGAACCTCTGGAAACACCATATATTTT	CASSPRDGTSGNTIYF
few	.	TRBJ2-2	TRBV7-9	TGTGCCAGCAGCTGGGGAGTCGTGGCCGGGGAGCTGTTTTTT	CASSWGVVAGELFF
.	.	TRBJ1-3	TRBV12-3/TRBV12-4	TGTGCCAGCAGTTTCCTCAGCTCTGGAAACACCATATATTTT	CASSFLSSGNTIYF
few	.	TRBJ2-5	TRBV11-2	TGTGCCAGCAGCCCCAGAGTTGTTGGGACCGCTGAGACCCAGTACTTC	CASSPRVVGTAETQYF
few	TRBD1	TRBJ1-1	TRBV12-3/TRBV12-4	TGTGCCAGCATTTTCATGACAGGGGGCACTGAAGCTTTCTTT	CASIFMTGGTEAFF
.	.	TRBJ1-3	TRBV12-3/TRBV12-4	TGTGCCAGCAGTCCACAGGGAGTCCCCGTGTTTGGAAACACCATATATTTT	CASSPQGVPVFGNTIYF
.	.	TRBJ2-5	TRBV6-1	TGTGCCAGCAGGACCACCGGGACACCTGAGACCCAGTACTTC	CASRTTGTPETQYF
few	.	TRBJ2-1	TRBV20-1	TGCAGTGCTAGTTGGCGGGATATCGAGCAGTTCTTC	CSASWRDIEQFF
many	.	TRBJ2-3	TRBV7-2	TGTGCCAGCAGACTCGGACTGTCAAGCACAGATACGCAGTATTTT	CASRLGLSSTDTQYF
few	.	TRBJ2-5	TRBV5-1	TGCGCCAGCAGCTTGTTTACGAGCCTCCAAGAGACCCAGTACTTC	CASSLFTSLQETQYF
.	TRBD1	TRBJ2-3	TRBV11-2	TGTGCCAGCAGCCAACCGGTTGGGCAGGGGGCAGGAGATACGCAGTATTTT	CASSQPVGQGAGDTQYF
few	TRBD1	TRBJ2-7	TRBV20-1	TGCAGTGCTTGGGGACAGGGGGCTTCCTACGAGCAGTACTTC	CSAWGQGASYEQYF
.	.	TRBJ1-1	TRBV12-3/TRBV12-4	TGTGCCAGCAGTCCCATGGCAGGGGACACTGAAGCTTTCTTT	CASSPMAGDTEAFF
.	.	TRBJ2-3	TRBV27	TGTGCCAGCAGTTTATCCCCCCCGGGAGTCGGGCCAGATACGCAGTATTTT	CASSLSPPGVGPDTQYF
.	.	TRBJ2-1	TRBV5-1	TGCGCCAGCAGTCTGGCCTCGGGGAAGGAGCAGTTCTTC	CASSLASGKEQFF
.	.	TRBJ2-1	TRBV5-1	TGCGCCAGCACTCGTCTCGTGGGAGAGAGCTCCTACAATGAGCAGTTCTTC	CASTRLVGESSYNEQFF
.	TRBD2	TRBJ2-3	TRBV7-6	TGTGCCAGCAGCTTAGCGGTGAGCGGGAGGTCGACAGATACGCAGTATTTT	CASSLAVSGRSTDTQYF
few	TRBD2	TRBJ2-7	TRBV25-1	TGTGCCAGCAGTGAATGGGGGGGAAGGGACGAGCAGTACTTC	CASSEWGGRDEQYF
.	TRBD1	TRBJ2-4	TRBV6-1	TGTGCCAGCAGCAGATCCGACAGGGCTAACATTCAGTACTTC	CASSRSDRANIQYF
.	.	TRBJ2-2	TRBV18	TGTGCCAGCTCACCCGAGGGACCCACCGGGGAGCTGTTTTTT	CASSPEGPTGELFF
.	.	TRBJ2-3	TRBV6-1	TGTGCCAGCACTGAAACTGTGATGGAGGGTACGCAGTATTTT	CASTETVMEGTQYF
few	.	TRBJ1-2	TRBV20-1	TGCATGGGGGAGGGCAGTAACTATGGCTACACCTTC	CMGEGSNYGYTF
many	.	TRBJ2-3	TRBV5-1	TGCGCCAGCAGCTTGGAACAGGCTAGCACAGATACGCAGTATTTT	CASSLEQASTDTQYF
few	.	TRBJ1-1	TRBV5-1	TGCGCCAGCAGCTTGTGGGAGGACACTGAAGCTTTCTTT	CASSLWEDTEAFF
.	.	TRBJ2-1	TRBV25-1	TGTGCCAGCGGTGGGGTAAACTCCTACAATGAGCAGTTCTTC	CASGGVNSYNEQFF
.	TRBD1	TRBJ1-5	TRBV5-5	TGTGCCAGCAGCTTGGGACAGGGGGCGCGGAATCAGCCCCAGCATTTT	CASSLGQGARNQPQHF
few	TRBD2	TRBJ2-3	TRBV6-1	TGTGCCAGCTCGCTTAGCGGGGCCACAGATACGCAGTATTTT	CASSLSGATDTQYF
many	.	TRBJ2-1	TRBV20-1	TGCAGTGCCGAAACCAGGGCCAATGAGCAGTTCTTC	CSAETRANEQFF
.	.	TRBJ2-2	TRBV15	TGTGCCACCGGACGTAAGCGGGACACCGGGGAGCTGTTTTTT	CATGRKRDTGELFF